This TCR beta chain comes out of a study of identical twins. TCRdb ran MiXCR on the 5' RACE reads and lists one entry per CDR3 protein. The repertoire has approximately 470,000 distinct CDR3 sequences, 14% of them found once; the top ten carry approximately 0.52%. The V gene's germline CDR1 is SGHRS and CDR2 YFSETQ. CDR3 length: 14 amino acids. Trimming left V 6 bases short and J 4 bases short, with 16 bases between. Study observations and caveats: Models came in too low on out-of-frame TCR alpha sharing in monozygotic twins.

This clonotype was recorded at least ten times. Its antigen is not identified. These data were likewise used in another study, on yellow fever vaccine responses in identical twins.

The origin of this receptor is a woman under 30 in good health. The chain recombines TRBV5-1 with TRBJ1-1; tentatively, D is TRBD1 (5 bases). The sequenced sample was CD4+ T cells sorted from blood. The CDR3 loop reads CASMARGDVTEAFF. The CDR3 coding sequence is TGCGCCAGCATGGCTCGGGGGGACGTCACTGAAGCTTTCTTT.